This TCR beta chain was retrieved from a study of regulatory T cells in long-lasting Graves disease. The wider study: Patients newly diagnosed with Graves' had been on antithyroid drugs for under 3 months.

Whole-study results and caveats: For persistent Graves' patients, TCR diversity was lower than for newly diagnosed ones.

Deletions cut 0 bases from V and 7 bases from J, with 15 bases between. In germline, CDR1 is LGHDT, CDR2 YNNKEL (reference sequence). The CDR3 has 15 amino acids. Specified time point: newly diagnosed GD, antithyroid drugs for less than 3 months. The TCR library was prepared using RNA isolated from PBMCs. For TCR beta, libraries came from iRepertoire HTBI primers and Arm-PCR of CDR3 regions. From the multiplex PCR reads, TCRdb called clonotypes with MiXCR, one entry per CDR3 protein. Here the sample spans about 560,000 distinct CDR3 sequences, 15% to 20% being singletons. The table lists this clonotype with a count of one. No antigen is known for it. This sample was shared with a second study, whose subject was T cells in Graves' hyperthyroidism and ophthalmopathy. That source adds: The model foresaw ophthalmopathy a median roughly 6.5 months prior to onset.

V usage is TRBV3-1 and J usage is TRBJ1-1; D uncertain. This sample comprised peripheral blood mononuclear cells (PBMCs), obtained at new diagnosis, from a patient treated with antithyroid drugs. The clonotype originates from a young man with Graves disease. The DNA of the CDR3 is TGTGCCAGCAGCCAAGATGGCCTGACCCTCGGTGAAGCTTTCTTT. Translated, it gives CASSQDGLTLGEAFF.